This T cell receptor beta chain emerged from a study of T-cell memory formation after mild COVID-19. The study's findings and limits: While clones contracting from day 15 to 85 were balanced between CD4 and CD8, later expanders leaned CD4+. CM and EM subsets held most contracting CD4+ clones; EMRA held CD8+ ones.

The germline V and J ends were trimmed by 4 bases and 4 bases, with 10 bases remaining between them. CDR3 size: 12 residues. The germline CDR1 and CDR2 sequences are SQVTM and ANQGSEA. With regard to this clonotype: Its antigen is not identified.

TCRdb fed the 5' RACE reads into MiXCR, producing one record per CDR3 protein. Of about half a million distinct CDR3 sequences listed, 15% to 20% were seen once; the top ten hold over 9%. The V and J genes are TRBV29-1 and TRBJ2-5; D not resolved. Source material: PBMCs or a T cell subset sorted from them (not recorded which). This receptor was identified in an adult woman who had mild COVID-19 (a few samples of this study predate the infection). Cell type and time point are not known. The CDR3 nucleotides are TGCAGCGTTGGTATCCGAGGAGAGACCCAGTACTTC. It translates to CSVGIRGETQYF.